The following is a T cell receptor (beta chain) sequence with its context. The antigen remains undetermined. The sample originates from a study of T cells in localized non-small cell lung cancer. Study-wide findings and caveats: Because sequencing included only one region (of the tumor), heterogeneity remains possible. Adjacent lung exhibited a median of approximately 50 among the 100 most abundant tumor clones. Uninvolved adjacent lung showed higher T cell clonality than tumor. Prolonged overall survival went with higher T cell density in the blood.

The germline V gene encodes CDR1 MNHEY and CDR2 SVGAGI. V was clipped by 6 bases and J by 1 base, with 15 bases between them. The CDR3 loop spans 15 amino acids. Generated by immunoSEQ multiplex PCR, the TCRdb table keeps only in-frame clones and is missing some. The sample holds about 130,000 clones; more than 80% are singletons and the top ten take around 1.7%. This chain connects TRBV6-5 to TRBJ1-2, with D possibly TRBD1 on 6 matching bases. This receptor was identified in a female donor of 60 years or more with stage I lung adenocarcinoma. This sample comprised peripheral blood, obtained before any cancer treatment. DNA of the CDR3: TGTGCCAGCAGCAAAACAGGGTTTAGTAACTATGGCTACACCTTC. It translates to CASSKTGFSNYGYTF.